This T cell receptor (beta chain) appears in the sequencing data of a study of multiple sclerosis patients with progressive multifocal leukoencephalopathy. V lost 1 base, J lost 2 bases, and 9 bases lay in between. The CDR3 consists of 14 residues. In germline, CDR1 is SGHVS, CDR2 FQNEAQ. To note about this clone: Its antigen is unidentified.

Method: immunoSEQ multiplex PCR; TCRdb's copy keeps in-frame clones and lacks some. The table has roughly 28,000 clones, approximately 85% seen once. Study-level points and caveats: Less diverse TRB repertoires were suggested in most PML patients.

Time point in this sample: time of PML onset. After about 15 to 56 months on natalizumab, the natalizumab-treated patients developed PML. T3 blood samples were collected at the time of PML onset. The source is a woman in her twenties or thirties with progressive multifocal leukoencephalopathy. This material consisted of PBMCs, taken from a patient treated with natalizumab. The V and J genes are TRBV7-8 and TRBJ2-7; no clear D gene. Here the CDR3 reads CASSLEGWAYEQYF. The CDR3 bases are TGTGCCAGCAGCTTAGAGGGTTGGGCCTACGAGCAGTACTTC.